The 8 T cell receptor beta chains given below trace back to one sample, sequenced in a study of technical replicates of blood from several donors. Only in-frame clones appear in the TCRdb table, and some are missing; sequencing was by immunoSEQ multiplex PCR. The table records about 100,000 clones, over 95% of them present only once. Material: T cells isolated from PBMCs. Receptor source: a human donor in good health.

This chain uses TRBV28 with TRBJ2-3, with 12 bases lining up with TRBD2. Germline CDR1 MDHEN, CDR2 SYDVKM. The CDR3 contains 19 residues. J gave up 2 bases and V 2 bases, and 11 bases lay outside the gene matches. The CDR3 DNA is TGTGCCAGCAGTTTACGCCTTATGACTAGCGGGGGCTTCACAGATACGCAGTATTTT. Amino acids: CASSLRLMTSGGFTDTQYF.

This clone was found once. This chain links TRBV4-1 with TRBJ2-5; 13 nucleotides line up with TRBD2. The CDR3 runs 16 residues. Unmatched junction bases numbered 3, after V lost 4 bases and J lost 1 base. The germline gives CDR1 MGHRA, CDR2 YSYEKL. CDR3 in DNA: TGCGCCAGCAGCCGCGGGACTAGCGGGGCCCAAGAGACCCAGTACTTC. Residues: CASSRGTSGAQETQYF.

The rearrangement uses TRBV5-1 and TRBJ1-1; TRBD1 aligns across 10 bases. The CDR3 loop spans 13 amino acids. The trim removed 4 bases at V and 5 bases at J, leaving 2 bases unmatched. The germline V gene encodes CDR1 SGHRS and CDR2 YFSETQ. CDR3: CASSPGQGTEAFF. CDR3 DNA sequence: TGCGCCAGCAGCCCGGGACAGGGGACTGAAGCTTTCTTT. The entire variable domain, with the rest obtained from reference TRBV5-1 and TRBJ1-1, is as follows: KAGVTQTPRYLIKTRGQQVTLSCSPISGHRSVSWYQQTPGQGLQFLFEYFSETQRNKGNFPGRFSGRQFSNSRSEMNVSTLELGDSALYLCASSPGQGTEAFFGQGTRLTVV.

In this sample, this clone turned up once. The CDR3 sequence is CASSLQGELFF. The CDR3 coding sequence is TGTGCCAGCAGCTTACAAGGGGAGCTGTTTTTT. This rearrangement joins TRBV7-6 to TRBJ2-2; D uncertain. The CDR3 covers 11 residues. V lost 2 bases to trimming and J lost 8 bases, with 3 bases between them. Germline V gives CDR1 SGHVS, CDR2 FNYEAQ.

V usage is TRBV6-1 and J usage is TRBJ1-5; 9 bases align to TRBD1. This CDR3 has 15 amino acids. V gave up 6 bases and J gave up 7 bases; unmatched junction bases: 10. The germline CDR1 and CDR2 sequences are MNHNS and SASEGT. CDR3 residues: CASRTTGGAGQPQHF. CDR3 sequence (DNA): TGTGCCAGCAGGACGACAGGGGGGGCGGGGCAGCCCCAGCATTTT.

V usage is TRBV18 and J usage is TRBJ1-1, with D perhaps matching TRBD1 (5 bases). Germline V gene sequence: CDR1 KGHSH, CDR2 LQKENI. The CDR3 loop spans 12 amino acids. The V end lost 4 bases, the J end lost 5 bases, and 8 bases lay between the germline ends. The CDR3 region is CASSQEGTEAFF. In DNA form, the CDR3 reads TGTGCCAGCTCACAGGAGGGGACTGAAGCTTTCTTT.

This chain links TRBV7-9 with TRBJ1-1; 9 positions match TRBD1. The length of the CDR3 is 15 residues. Per germline, CDR1 SEHNR and CDR2 FQNEAQ (reference sequence). With V trimmed by 4 bases and J by 5 bases, 8 bases remained unmatched. Here the CDR3 reads CASSSSTGGFTEAFF. The DNA for the CDR3 is TGTGCCAGCAGCTCATCCACAGGGGGCTTTACTGAAGCTTTCTTT. Variable domain in full (rest from reference TRBV7-9 and TRBJ1-1): DTGVSQNPRHKITKRGQNVTFRCDPISEHNRLYWYRQTLGQGPEFLTYFQNEAQLEKSRLLSDRFSAERPKGSFSTLEIQRTEQGDSAMYLCASSSSTGGFTEAFFGQGTRLTVV.

The chain links TRBV27 to TRBJ1-5; no firm D call. The CDR3 is 16 amino acids. The germline CDR1 and CDR2 sequences are MNHEY and SMNVEV (reference sequence). V shed 0 bases and J shed 2 bases, with 11 bases lying between them. The CDR3 DNA is TGTGCCAGCAGTTTATCCGGGGAGGGTGGCAATCAGCCCCAGCATTTT. Residues: CASSLSGEGGNQPQHF.